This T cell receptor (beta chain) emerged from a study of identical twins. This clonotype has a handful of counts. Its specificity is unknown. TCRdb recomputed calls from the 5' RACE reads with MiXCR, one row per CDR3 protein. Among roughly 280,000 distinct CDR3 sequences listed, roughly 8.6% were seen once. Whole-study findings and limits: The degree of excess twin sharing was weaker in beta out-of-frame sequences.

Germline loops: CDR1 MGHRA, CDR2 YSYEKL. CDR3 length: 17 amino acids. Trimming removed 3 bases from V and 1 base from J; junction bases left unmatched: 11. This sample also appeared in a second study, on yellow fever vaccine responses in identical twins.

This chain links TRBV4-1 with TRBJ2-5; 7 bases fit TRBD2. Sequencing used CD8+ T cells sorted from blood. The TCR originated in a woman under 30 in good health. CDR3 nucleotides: TGCGCCAGCAGCCAGCCCCAGGGAGGGATCGGCCAAGAGACCCAGTACTTC. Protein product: CASSQPQGGIGQETQYF.